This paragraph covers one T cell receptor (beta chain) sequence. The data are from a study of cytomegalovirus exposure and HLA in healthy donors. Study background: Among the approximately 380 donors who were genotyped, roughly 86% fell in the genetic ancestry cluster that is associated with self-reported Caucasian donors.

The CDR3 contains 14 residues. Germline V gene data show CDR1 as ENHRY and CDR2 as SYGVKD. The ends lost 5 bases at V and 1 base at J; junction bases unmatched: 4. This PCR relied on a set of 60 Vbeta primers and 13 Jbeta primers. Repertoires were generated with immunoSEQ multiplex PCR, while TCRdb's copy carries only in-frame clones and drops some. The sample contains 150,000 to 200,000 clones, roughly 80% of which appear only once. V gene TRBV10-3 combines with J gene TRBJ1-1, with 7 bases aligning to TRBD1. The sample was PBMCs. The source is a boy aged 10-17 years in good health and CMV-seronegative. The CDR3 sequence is CAISLQGTNTEAFF. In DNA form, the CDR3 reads TGTGCCATCAGTTTACAGGGGACGAACACTGAAGCTTTCTTT.